These T cell receptor beta chains were read from a single sample in a study of blood T cell repertoires in COVID-19. This table comes from immunoSEQ multiplex PCR, and its TCRdb copy is limited to in-frame clones, with some not included. The sample shows roughly 150,000 clones, approximately 84% of them seen only once. The sample comprised peripheral blood. The receptor set was obtained from a woman in her forties or fifties with COVID-19, enrolled during active disease. CDR3s include the opening cysteine and the closing phenylalanine or tryptophan. A D gene is named only where the DNA matches it firmly. Clone size, where shown, is once, few, many, or a class for clones that have expanded.

clone_size d_call j_call v_call cdr3_length cdr3_aa cdr3_nt
- TRBD2 TRBJ2-2 TRBV6-5 15 CASRLAGPYTGELFF TGTGCCAGCAGACTAGCGGGCCCGTACACCGGGGAGCTGTTTTTT
- TRBD1 TRBJ2-2 TRBV19 17 CASSIGTGGMNTGELFF TGTGCCAGTAGTATTGGAACAGGGGGGATGAACACCGGGGAGCTGTTTTTT
- - TRBJ2-3 TRBV27 14 CASSFNRGTDTQYF TGTGCCAGCAGTTTTAACAGGGGCACAGATACGCAGTATTTT
few TRBD1 TRBJ2-7 TRBV7-9 15 CASSYARTGIYEQYF TGTGCCAGCAGCTACGCACGGACAGGAATCTACGAGCAGTACTTC
- TRBD2 TRBJ2-1 TRBV5-1 15 CASSSGVAGGDEQFF TGCGCCAGCAGCTCAGGGGTAGCGGGGGGAGATGAGCAGTTCTTC
- TRBD2 TRBJ2-1 TRBV27 19 CASSLWIGTSGGSPHEQFF TGTGCCAGCAGTTTATGGATAGGGACTAGCGGGGGGTCGCCCCATGAGCAGTTCTTC
- - TRBJ1-1 TRBV10-3 13 CAISDTVNTEAFF TGTGCCATCAGTGACACGGTGAACACTGAAGCTTTCTTT
- - TRBJ2-5 TRBV18 13 CASSPGVQETQYF TGTGCCAGCTCACCGGGAGTGCAAGAGACCCAGTACTTC
- TRBD2 TRBJ2-7 TRBV6-2/TRBV6-3 15 CASSNPSGGFGEQYF TGTGCCAGCAGTAACCCTAGCGGGGGGTTCGGGGAGCAGTACTTC
- TRBD2 TRBJ2-1 TRBV27 15 CASSSSGGFNNEQFF TGTGCCAGCAGTTCCAGCGGGGGGTTCAACAATGAGCAGTTCTTC
- - TRBJ2-3 TRBV2 14 CASSERQNTDTQYF TGTGCCAGCAGTGAACGACAAAACACAGATACGCAGTATTTT
- TRBD2 TRBJ2-1 TRBV3-1/TRBV3-2 16 CASSQSLAGSYNEQFF TGTGCCAGCAGCCAAAGTCTAGCGGGGAGCTACAATGAGCAGTTCTTC
- - TRBJ2-5 TRBV9 13 CASSVNSQETQYF TGTGCCAGCAGCGTAAACAGCCAAGAGACCCAGTACTTC
once - TRBJ2-1 TRBV11-3 16 CASSPSKGPSYNEQFF TGTGCCAGCAGCCCATCAAAGGGGCCCTCTTACAATGAGCAGTTCTTC
- - TRBJ2-1 TRBV21-1 15 CASTHWLAGLNEQFF TGTGCCAGCACCCACTGGCTAGCGGGGCTGAATGAGCAGTTCTTC
few - TRBJ2-7 TRBV5-4 13 CASRVRGTYEQYF TGTGCCAGCAGGGTTCGAGGTACCTACGAGCAGTACTTC
- - TRBJ1-5 TRBV7-2 16 CASSPGGAGRNQPQHF TGTGCCAGCAGCCCCGGTGGGGCAGGTCGCAATCAGCCCCAGCATTTT
- TRBD1 TRBJ1-2 TRBV18 15 CASSPEDRSLYGYTF TGTGCCAGCTCACCAGAGGACAGGTCCCTCTATGGCTACACCTTC
- - TRBJ1-1 TRBV11-2 16 CASSLGRQIMNTEAFF TGTGCCAGCAGCTTAGGCCGACAGATTATGAACACTGAAGCTTTCTTT
- - TRBJ1-2 TRBV24-1 15 CATSDSRGATYGYTF TGTGCCACCAGTGATAGCCGCGGAGCTACTTATGGCTACACCTTC
many - TRBJ2-1 TRBV20-1 16 CSASGFAGMSYNEQFF TGCAGTGCTAGTGGATTTGCGGGGATGTCCTACAATGAGCAGTTCTTC
- TRBD1 TRBJ1-1 TRBV2 16 CASRTGTGGYRTEAFF TGTGCCAGCAGAACCGGGACAGGGGGGTACAGGACTGAAGCTTTCTTT
- - TRBJ1-1 TRBV5-1 15 CASRPTGNWNTEAFF TGCGCCAGCAGACCAACAGGGAACTGGAACACTGAAGCTTTCTTT
- - TRBJ2-3 TRBV19 13 CASSIGSTDTQYF TGTGCCAGTAGTATCGGGAGCACAGATACGCAGTATTTT
- - TRBJ2-6 TRBV10-3 13 CAIGSIGANVLTF TGTGCCATTGGGAGTATTGGGGCCAACGTCCTGACTTTC
- - TRBJ1-3 TRBV6-5 15 CASHQEGFSGNTIYF TGTGCCAGCCACCAGGAGGGTTTCTCTGGAAACACCATATATTTT
few TRBD2 TRBJ2-2 TRBV30 14 CAWSVPGGTGELFF TGTGCCTGGAGTGTACCGGGGGGCACCGGGGAGCTGTTTTTT
- TRBD2 TRBJ2-3 TRBV10-2 16 CASSPYAGGRPDTQYF TGCGCCAGCAGCCCCTATGCGGGGGGGCGGCCAGATACGCAGTATTTT
- - TRBJ1-1 TRBV10-2 16 CASSELIVVGSSEAFF TGCGCCAGCAGTGAGTTGATAGTCGTGGGCTCGTCTGAAGCTTTCTTT
- TRBD1 TRBJ1-1 TRBV2 13 CASSGTGGVKAFF TGTGCCAGCAGTGGAACAGGGGGCGTGAAGGCTTTCTTT
- TRBD2 TRBJ2-5 TRBV11-1 15 CASSHAVAGEETQYF TGTGCCAGCAGCCACGCCGTAGCGGGGGAAGAGACCCAGTACTTC
once - TRBJ2-4 TRBV18 15 CASSPLTGSKNIQYF TGTGCCAGCTCACCACTAACCGGTTCCAAAAACATTCAGTACTTC
- TRBD2 TRBJ2-1 TRBV18 16 CASSLTSGGSYNEQFF TGTGCCAGCTCACTGACTAGCGGGGGCTCCTACAATGAGCAGTTCTTC
- TRBD1 TRBJ1-1 TRBV10-2 15 CASSEPGQGNTEAFF TGCGCCAGCAGTGAGCCTGGACAGGGGAACACTGAAGCTTTCTTT
- TRBD2 TRBJ2-3 TRBV5-1 16 CASSVSSGGVSDTQYF TGCGCCAGCAGCGTCTCTAGCGGGGGAGTGTCAGATACGCAGTATTTT
- - TRBJ1-1 TRBV30 14 CASKASPGDTEAFF TGTGCCTCAAAGGCGAGCCCCGGGGACACTGAAGCTTTCTTT
- - TRBJ2-7 TRBV30 13 CAWSSSRSYEQYF TGTGCCTGGAGTTCGTCGCGAAGCTACGAGCAGTACTTC
once - TRBJ2-7 TRBV12-5 12 CASGGHVYEQYF TGTGCTAGTGGGGGACACGTCTACGAGCAGTACTTC
- - TRBJ2-2 TRBV5-6 16 CASSPLRRVETGELFF TGTGCCAGCAGCCCTCTTCGCAGGGTGGAAACCGGGGAGCTGTTTTTT
- - TRBJ1-6 TRBV11-2 13 CASRYSYNSPLHF TGTGCCAGCAGGTACTCCTATAATTCACCCCTCCACTTT
- - TRBJ2-7 TRBV5-1 15 CASSGGTVRSYEQYF TGCGCCAGCAGCGGGGGGACGGTTCGATCCTACGAGCAGTACTTC
- TRBD2 TRBJ2-3 TRBV7-9 15 CASSTAGPSTDTQYF TGTGCCAGCAGCACAGCGGGGCCTAGCACAGATACGCAGTATTTT
few TRBD1 TRBJ1-4 TRBV19 14 CASSTTGGAGKLFF TGTGCCAGTAGCACGACAGGGGGCGCGGGAAAACTGTTTTTT
- - TRBJ1-2 TRBV30 15 CAWDPTGKGDYGYTF TGTGCCTGGGACCCCACAGGGAAAGGGGACTATGGCTACACCTTC
- - TRBJ1-4 TRBV7-9 14 CASSERSPNEKLFF TGTGCCAGCAGTGAGCGTTCACCTAATGAAAAACTGTTTTTT
- - TRBJ2-5 TRBV12-5 14 CASRTAGSQETQYF TGTGCTAGCCGAACCGCAGGCTCACAAGAGACCCAGTACTTC